This T cell receptor beta chain was obtained from a study of radiation and T cells in renal cell carcinoma (dated by TCRdb to 2020 to 2021). For the wider study: In total, about 50 samples underwent TCR beta sequencing: around 25 tumors plus 27 peripheral blood samples. The final blood draw was performed at 4 weeks after radiation, at the same time as nephrectomy. Across all 50 or so samples, 4,016,671 unique CDR3 nucleotide sequences, encoding 2.5 million to 3 million unique CDR3 amino acid sequences, were identified. Study-wide findings and limitations: The single-armed trial design could not address effects of radiation dose or scheduling on the TCR repertoire. Top tumor clonotypes rose in blood from baseline to 2 weeks post-radiation, then contracted by 4 weeks, suggesting transient expansion of tumor-resident clones. Changes in the blood repertoire were not tracked past 4 weeks after treatment. Because pretreatment tumor biopsies were not available, the study could not determine whether clonotypes were already present within the tumor at baseline.

CDR1 SGDLS and CDR2 YYNGEE are derived from the germline V gene. V is pared back by 4 bases and J by 3 bases, with 20 bases lying between the germline termini. The CDR3 holds 17 amino acids from the cysteine to the phenylalanine. The read is trimmed to its CDR3 DNA, 51 bases read in frame from base 1. The sample's time point, from its label and the paper: blood 4 weeks post-SBRT, at nephrectomy. The treatment or condition label, read with the paper, signifies: 15 Gy SBRT to primary tumor, nephrectomy 4 weeks later. The samples were drawn from a clinical trial, where primary renal cell carcinomas were treated with 15 Gy of stereotactic body radiation therapy and then removed by nephrectomy 4 weeks afterward. To follow tumor-enriched clonotypes, serial peripheral blood was collected from radiation-treated patients at baseline and at 2 weeks and 4 weeks after SBRT. Every patient had renal cell carcinoma of clear cell pathology. The QIAamp DNA Blood Mini Kit (Qiagen) was used to prepare genomic DNA for TCR sequencing. Only samples passing all quality control checks were included in the analyses.

Turning to this clone: Its binding antigen is unknown. The record has no base qualities; no much larger clone is one base away.

TCR beta libraries were generated from genomic DNA with the immunoSEQ kit, following the manufacturer's recommendations. To prepare the libraries, a first multiplex PCR with proprietary primers was run, followed by a second PCR that added unique barcodes, and a bead cleanup was done after each round. A kit-provided positive control reaction and a negative control reaction were included in every sample batch. The final libraries underwent checking on an Agilent 4200 TapeStation D1000 ScreenTape, volumetric pooling, and quantification by qPCR. Sequencing ran on an Illumina NextSeq500 with a MidOutput 150-cycle cartridge, using 156 Read1 and 15 Index1 cycles with kit custom primers. The pooled library was loaded at around 1.1 pM with a roughly 20% PhiX control spike-in. On the authors' methods: Vendor-processed data were analyzed in R, with a clonotype defined as all T cells sharing the same CDR3 nucleotide sequence. In the clone abundance analyses, frequencies in each sample were normalized to that sample's 10,000 most abundant clones. Public T cell clones, averaging fewer than five per sample, were removed before analysis. A difference in abundance of at least 32-fold between compartments was used to define tumor-enriched and baseline blood-enriched clonotypes. A beta-binomial differential abundance model was used to identify clonotypes that expanded or contracted between blood time points. The Baroni-Urbani and Buser coefficient was used to measure tumor-blood repertoire similarity, and groups were compared with two-tailed Wilcoxon tests in R. Held by TCRdb, this immuneACCESS table contains in-frame sequences only and omits some clones. Under half of the omission traces to an unresolved V gene where checked; the cause of the rest is unknown. From that table come the V and J calls and clone size; the DNA was used to work out D and trimming. The sample profile shows 75,000 to 90,000 clones; 89% of them were found once. The top ten hold 6% of the sample.

This TCR was sampled from a woman in her 70s with renal cell carcinoma. This material consisted of blood, taken from a patient whose treatment included radiotherapy and nephrectomy. The chain couples TRBV9 to TRBJ1-3; perhaps TRBD1 is the D gene, with 6 bases matching. The CDR3 has the sequence CASSPLVGGVGGNTIYF. The bases are TGTGCCAGCAGCCCCCTCGTCGGGGGCGTTGGTGGAAACACCATATATTTT.